The 16 T cell receptor beta chains below all came from one sample that was sequenced in a study of cytomegalovirus exposure and HLA in healthy donors. PCR primers comprised 60 Vbeta and 13 Jbeta primers. The table came from immunoSEQ multiplex PCR; TCRdb's copy has only in-frame clones and leaves some out. The sample records fewer than 200,000 clones, approximately 80% being singletons. The specimen was PBMCs. These receptors all stem from a woman between 35 and 50 years old in good health and CMV-seropositive.

The gene calls are TRBV6-1 and TRBJ1-6, with D possibly being TRBD1 (6 bases). CDR1 is MNHNS and CDR2 is SASEGT in the germline V gene. This CDR3 spans 13 amino acids. Trimming pared 1 base from V and 11 bases from J, leaving 9 bases between. The CDR3 loop reads CASSEVKGAPLHF. The CDR3 DNA follows: TGTGCCAGCAGTGAAGTAAAGGGGGCACCCCTCCACTTT.

The V and J genes are TRBV6-6 and TRBJ1-2; 10 bases are a match to TRBD1. Trimming took 8 bases from V and 1 from J; bases not matched to a gene: 1. The CDR3 is made up of 13 amino acids. Germline assignment: CDR1 MNHNY and CDR2 SVGAGI (reference sequence). The CDR3 DNA sequence: TGTGCCAGCGGGGACAGGGGTAACTATGGCTACACCTTC. Translated: CASGDRGNYGYTF.

Regarding this clone: The junction departs from the called germline gene at one end, perhaps through a read error. This sequence joins TRBV7-9 and TRBJ2-3, with D possibly matching TRBD2 (5 bases). Per germline, CDR1 SEHNR and CDR2 FQNEAQ (reference sequence). The CDR3 spans 19 residues. This chain's CDR3 is CSSSLGWVALRPSTDTQYF. The CDR3 nucleotides are TGTTCCAGCAGCTTAGGTTGGGTAGCGCTACGTCCTAGCACAGATACGCAGTATTTT.

This clone was counted once. The chain couples TRBV6-1 to TRBJ2-3, with 10 bases aligning to TRBD2. Trimming cost V 2 bases and J 1 base; bases outside gene matches: 0. This CDR3 contains 15 residues. The V gene's germline CDR1 is MNHNS and CDR2 SASEGT. The CDR3 sequence: CASSESGGGTDTQYF. CDR3 in DNA: TGTGCCAGCAGTGAAAGCGGGGGGGGCACAGATACGCAGTATTTT.

This clone was seen a handful of times. The rearrangement joins TRBV4-3 to TRBJ1-6; perhaps TRBD1 as D (5 bases). CDR3 length: 16 residues. CDR1 is LGHNA and CDR2 is YSLEER in the germline V gene. The V and J ends lost 0 bases and 7 bases respectively, with 13 bases between them. In DNA, the CDR3 is TGCGCCAGCAGCCAAGATCGGCAGGGCGGCAATTCACCCCTCCACTTT. Translating gives CASSQDRQGGNSPLHF.

On this clone: This specimen includes other DNA sequences encoding the same CDR3. The rearrangement joins TRBV7-2 to TRBJ2-7; 9 positions agree with TRBD2. The CDR3 extends over 15 amino acids. The junction had 5 bases not matched to a gene; V was cut back by 1 base and J by 4 bases. The germline CDR1 and CDR2 sequences are SGHTA and FQGNSA. The DNA for the CDR3 is TGTGCCAGCAGCTTAGGTACTAGCGGGTCGTACGAGCAGTACTTC. It translates to CASSLGTSGSYEQYF.

The chain recombines TRBV6-5 with TRBJ2-2; D remains ambiguous. Germline loops: CDR1 MNHEY, CDR2 SVGAGI. This CDR3 comprises 14 residues. The ends were cut back, 2 bases at V and 8 bases at J, with 12 bases in the middle. The CDR3 DNA reads TGTGCCAGCAGTTACCAGGCCGCGACGGGGGAGCTGTTTTTT. Translated: CASSYQAATGELFF.

V gene TRBV7-2 combines with J gene TRBJ2-1, with 14 bases lining up with TRBD2. V trimming: 1 base; J trimming: 7 bases; junction bases outside the gene matches: 0. This CDR3 has 15 amino acids. Germline loops: CDR1 SGHTA, CDR2 FQGNSA. The CDR3 region has the DNA TGTGCCAGCAGCTTAGGGACTAGCGGGAGGAATGAGCAGTTCTTC. Its protein product is CASSLGTSGRNEQFF.

The rearrangement links TRBV7-7 to TRBJ2-1, with 16 bases fitting TRBD2. The trim removed 5 bases at V and 9 bases at J, leaving 10 bases unmatched. The CDR3 consists of 17 residues. Germline-derived CDR1 and CDR2 are SSHAT and FNYEAQ (reference sequence). The CDR3 DNA is TGTGCCAGCAGCCCAACCCCGGGACTAGCGGGGGGGGTTGAGCAGTTCTTC. This encodes CASSPTPGLAGGVEQFF.

The chain couples TRBV13 to TRBJ1-5, with D possibly TRBD1 on 6 matching bases. The V gene lost 5 bases and the J gene lost 8 bases, with 10 bases spanning the gap. Germline CDR1 and CDR2: PRHDT and FYEKMQ (reference sequence). The CDR3 sequence is 12 residues long. The CDR3 DNA follows: TGTGCCAGCAGCCAACAGGGTGAGCCCCAGCATTTT. This codes for CASSQQGEPQHF.

Only one count was recorded for this clone. The V and J genes are TRBV7-2 and TRBJ2-7, with D perhaps TRBD1 (6 bases). The CDR3 covers 16 residues. Germline V CDR1 and CDR2: SGHTA, FQGNSA. Trimming took 1 base from V and 0 from J, leaving 13 bases between them. CDR3 bases: TGTGCCAGCAGCTTAGTACCAGGGGTAAGCTCCTACGAGCAGTACTTC. It specifies CASSLVPGVSSYEQYF.

With regard to this clone: Germline is not matched at one junction end, which may reflect a read error. Other DNA sequences from this sample encode an identical CDR3 as well. The gene calls are TRBV11-2 and TRBJ2-3; D might be TRBD2 (5 bases). CDR1 is SGHAT and CDR2 is FQNNGV in the germline V gene. The CDR3 consists of 14 residues. The DNA for the CDR3 is TGCGCCAGCAGCTTCACTAGAAGCACAGATACGCAGTATTTT. It is translated as CASSFTRSTDTQYF.

This chain joins TRBV2 and TRBJ2-3; 8 bases match TRBD2. Germline V gene lookup returns CDR1 SNHLY and CDR2 FYNNEI. V shed 8 bases, J shed 2 bases, and the junction held 9 bases outside the gene matches. The CDR3 consists of 15 residues. CDR3 DNA: TGTGCCAGCTATCCTAGCGGGCCATACACAGATACGCAGTATTTT. Protein sequence: CASYPSGPYTDTQYF.

This rearrangement joins TRBV18 to TRBJ2-7; D is undetermined. This CDR3 contains 15 residues. V lost 0 bases and J lost 4, with 13 bases in between. Germline CDR1 is KGHSH and CDR2 is LQKENI. The CDR3 spells CASSPPIAAGYEQYF. The CDR3, as DNA: TGTGCCAGCTCACCACCCATCGCAGCCGGGTACGAGCAGTACTTC.

V gene TRBV6-5 combines with J gene TRBJ2-7; 11 bases are shared with TRBD2. CDR1 is MNHEY, CDR2 SVGAGI, per germline. The CDR3 loop spans 15 amino acids. V gave up 6 bases and J gave up 2 bases; unmatched junction bases: 6. The CDR3 sequence: CASRGFSGGAYEQYF. For the CDR3, the DNA is TGTGCCAGCAGGGGCTTTAGCGGGGGGGCCTACGAGCAGTACTTC.

The V and J genes are TRBV19 and TRBJ2-3; 12 bases agree with TRBD2. Germline V gene data show CDR1 as LNHDA and CDR2 as SQIVND (reference sequence). The CDR3 runs 17 residues. The J segment lost 4 bases and the V segment lost 3 bases, leaving 8 bases of the junction unmatched. Here the CDR3 reads CASSILAASGRADTQYF. The CDR3 nucleotides are TGTGCCAGTAGTATCTTAGCGGCTAGCGGGAGGGCAGATACGCAGTATTTT.